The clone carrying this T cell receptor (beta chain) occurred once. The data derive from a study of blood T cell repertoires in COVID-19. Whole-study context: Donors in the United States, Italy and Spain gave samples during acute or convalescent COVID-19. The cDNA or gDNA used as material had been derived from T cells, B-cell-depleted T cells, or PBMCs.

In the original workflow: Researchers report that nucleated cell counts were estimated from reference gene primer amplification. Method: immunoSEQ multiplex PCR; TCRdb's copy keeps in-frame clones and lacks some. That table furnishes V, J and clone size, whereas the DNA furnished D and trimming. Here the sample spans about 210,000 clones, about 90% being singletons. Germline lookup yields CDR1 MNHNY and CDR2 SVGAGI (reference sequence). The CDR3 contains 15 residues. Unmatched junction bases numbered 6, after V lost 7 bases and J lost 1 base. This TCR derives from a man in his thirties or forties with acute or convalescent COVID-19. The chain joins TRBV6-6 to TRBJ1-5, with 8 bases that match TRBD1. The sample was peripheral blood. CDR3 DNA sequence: TGTGCCAGCAATTCCGGACAGGGAAGCAATCAGCCCCAGCATTTT. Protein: CASNSGQGSNQPQHF.